This TCR beta chain was documented in a study of blood T cell repertoires in COVID-19. On the study more broadly: Nucleic acid was either cDNA or gDNA, and it came from T cells, B-cell-depleted T cells, or PBMCs.

CDR1 is SGDLS, CDR2 YYNGEE, per germline. This CDR3 has 20 residues. V shed 4 bases and J shed 0 bases, with 27 bases lying between them. Using immunoSEQ multiplex PCR, the repertoire was profiled, and TCRdb retains in-frame clones only, with some absent. The sample contains around 200,000 clones, around 85% of which appear only once. In this sample, this clone turned up a few times. The chain combines TRBV9 with TRBJ2-3, with D possibly TRBD2 on 5 matching bases. The TCR comes from a woman in her 30s who had recovered from COVID-19. Sequencing used PBMCs or T cells enriched from blood (not recorded which). The CDR3 region is CASSPRGGPERKASTDTQYF. The CDR3 DNA reads as TGTGCCAGCAGCCCGCGAGGAGGACCGGAGAGGAAAGCTAGCACAGATACGCAGTATTTT.